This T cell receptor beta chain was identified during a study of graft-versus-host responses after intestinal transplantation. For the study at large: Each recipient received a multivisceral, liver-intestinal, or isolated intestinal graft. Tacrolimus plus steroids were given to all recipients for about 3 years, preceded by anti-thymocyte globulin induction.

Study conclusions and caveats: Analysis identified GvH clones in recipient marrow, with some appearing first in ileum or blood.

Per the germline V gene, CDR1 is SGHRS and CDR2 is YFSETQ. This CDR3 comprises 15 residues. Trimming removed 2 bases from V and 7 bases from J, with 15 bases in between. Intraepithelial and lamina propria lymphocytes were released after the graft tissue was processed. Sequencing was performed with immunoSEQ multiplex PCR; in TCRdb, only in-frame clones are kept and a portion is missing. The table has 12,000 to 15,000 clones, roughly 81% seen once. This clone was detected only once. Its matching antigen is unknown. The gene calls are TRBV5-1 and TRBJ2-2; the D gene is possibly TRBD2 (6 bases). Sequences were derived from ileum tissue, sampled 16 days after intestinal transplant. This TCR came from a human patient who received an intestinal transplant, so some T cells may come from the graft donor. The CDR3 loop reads CASSFAGSSIGELFF. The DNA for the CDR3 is TGCGCCAGCAGCTTCGCCGGGAGTAGTATCGGGGAGCTGTTTTTT.